Sequencing of this T cell receptor beta chain was carried out in a study of Ad26.COV2.S vaccination and SARS-CoV-2 variants. Study information: The vaccine Ad26.COV2.S was put into the muscle once, or twice with 56 days between. Points from the study as a whole: Total responses of T cells may have been underestimated by the analyses of TCR breadth and depth. Vaccine and placebo recipients had comparable breadth of non-spike TCRs.

Only in-frame clones appear in the TCRdb table, and some are missing; sequencing was by immunoSEQ multiplex PCR. The top ten hold approximately 4% of the sample, which has roughly 420,000 clones, 70% to 90% seen once. Points on this clone: Its antigen is not known.

This CDR3 has 15 residues. Trimming took off 2 bases at V and 3 bases at J, with 11 bases between the two ends. From germline, CDR1 is MNHNY and CDR2 SVGAGI (reference sequence). Treatment: about 20 received Ad26.COV2.S at low or high dose, single or two shots; about 5 received placebo; per-sample allocation not given. Sampling happened 63 days after the first vaccine or placebo injection. It was an adult aged 18-55 years in Boston who was the donor. The sequences come from peripheral blood, collected in a trial of Ad26.COV2.S vaccine versus placebo. The TCR originated in a person between 18 and 60 years old who received the Ad26.COV2.S COVID-19 vaccine or a placebo. The chain uses TRBV6-6 and TRBJ2-1, with unresolved D. The CDR3 region is CASSYRPEFYNEQFF. For the CDR3, the DNA is TGTGCCAGCAGTTACCGGCCGGAGTTCTACAATGAGCAGTTCTTC.